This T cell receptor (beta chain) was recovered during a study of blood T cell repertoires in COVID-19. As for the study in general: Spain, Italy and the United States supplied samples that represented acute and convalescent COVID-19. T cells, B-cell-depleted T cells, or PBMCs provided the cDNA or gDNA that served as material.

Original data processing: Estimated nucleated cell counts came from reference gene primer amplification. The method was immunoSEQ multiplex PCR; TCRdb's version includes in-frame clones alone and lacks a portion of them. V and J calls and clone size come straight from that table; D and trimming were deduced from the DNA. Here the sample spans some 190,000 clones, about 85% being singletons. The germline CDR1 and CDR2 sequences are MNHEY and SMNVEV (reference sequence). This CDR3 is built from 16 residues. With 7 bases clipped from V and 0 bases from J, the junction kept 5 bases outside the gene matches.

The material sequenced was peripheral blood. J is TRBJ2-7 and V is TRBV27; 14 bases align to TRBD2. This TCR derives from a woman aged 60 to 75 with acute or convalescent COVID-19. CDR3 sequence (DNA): TGTGCCAGCACGGGGACTAGCGGGGGTCGCTCCTACGAGCAGTACTTC. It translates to CASTGTSGGRSYEQYF.